The next 22 T cell receptor beta chains were all read from a single sample in a study of OX40 agonist ivuxolimab in advanced cancers. Produced via immunoSEQ multiplex PCR; TCRdb's table is partial and in-frame only. The data show 80,000 to 100,000 clones, roughly 92% seen once. Sample: CD4+ or CD8+ T cells sorted from blood, taken in a trial of the OX40 agonist ivuxolimab. The receptor source for this set is an adult with an advanced solid tumor such as melanoma, head and neck, liver or kidney cancer.

This sequence joins TRBV19 and TRBJ1-1; tentatively, D is TRBD1 (5 bases). V lost 6 bases and J 1 base, leaving 12 bases between the germline ends. This CDR3 contains 14 residues. Germline V gives CDR1 LNHDA, CDR2 SQIVND (reference sequence). The CDR3 DNA follows: TGTGCCAGTAGACGGGCAGGGTCGAACACTGAAGCTTTCTTT. It codes for CASRRAGSNTEAFF. Using reference TRBV19 and TRBJ1-1 for the parts outside the CDR3, the full variable domain is DGGITQSPKYLFRKEGQNVTLSCEQNLNHDAMYWYRQDPGQGLRLIYYSQIVNDFQKGDIAEGYSVSREKKESFPLTVTSAQKNPTAFYLCASRRAGSNTEAFFGQGTRLTVV.

The rearrangement links TRBV27 to TRBJ2-7; no reliable D call. The CDR3 sequence is 14 residues long. Per the germline V gene, CDR1 is MNHEY and CDR2 is SMNVEV (reference sequence). Trimming pared 3 bases from V and 2 bases from J, leaving 11 bases between. Written as DNA, the CDR3 is TGTGCCAGCAGTTTGGGGTCGTTAGCCTACGAGCAGTACTTC. Translating gives CASSLGSLAYEQYF.

In this sample, this clone turned up once. The gene calls are TRBV9 and TRBJ1-2; D ambiguous. The CDR3 covers 15 residues. CDR1 and CDR2 from the germline V gene are SGDLS and YYNGEE. V dropped 4 bases and J dropped 4 bases, with 17 bases sitting between them. CDR3 sequence (DNA): TGTGCCAGCAGCACAAGAGGAGGGATGAGCTATGGCTACACCTTC. Translating gives CASSTRGGMSYGYTF.

Only one count was recorded for this clone. This sequence joins TRBV4-3 and TRBJ1-6; D call uncertain. Trimming took off 1 base at V and 0 bases at J, with 13 bases between the two ends. Germline V gives CDR1 LGHNA, CDR2 YSLEER. The CDR3 runs 18 residues. The CDR3 sequence: CASSQAASDPSYNSPLHF. CDR3 DNA sequence: TGCGCCAGCAGCCAAGCCGCCTCCGACCCCTCCTATAATTCACCCCTCCACTTT.

The chain carries TRBV4-1 and TRBJ1-2; no definite D call. Germline values: CDR1 MGHRA, CDR2 YSYEKL. The ends were cut back, 5 bases at V and 0 bases at J, with 7 bases in the middle. The CDR3 spans 13 residues. The CDR3 sequence: CASSAPANYGYTF. CDR3 coding DNA: TGCGCCAGCAGCGCTCCAGCTAACTATGGCTACACCTTC.

Only a few counts were recorded for this clone. The chain uses TRBV30 and TRBJ1-2; 8 positions match TRBD1. This CDR3 has 14 residues. The germline V gene has CDR1 GTSNPN and CDR2 SVGIG (reference sequence). V lost 5 bases and J lost 2; bases outside the gene matches: 7. The CDR3 DNA is TGTGCCTGGGACGGGACAGGAGGGAACTATGGCTACACCTTC. It encodes CAWDGTGGNYGYTF. Looking up the rest from reference TRBV30 and TRBJ1-2 gives the full variable domain: SQTIHQWPATLVQPVGSPLSLECTVEGTSNPNLYWYRQAAGRGLQLLFYSVGIGQISSEVPQNLSASRPQDRQFILSSKKLLLSDSGFYLCAWDGTGGNYGYTFGSGTRLTVV.

The chain has TRBV11-3 and TRBJ2-1; perhaps TRBD2 as D (6 bases). V dropped 2 bases and J dropped 0 bases, with 8 bases sitting between them. This CDR3 is 15 amino acids long. Germline V gene lookup returns CDR1 SGHNT and CDR2 YENEEA. The CDR3: CASSLTGSSYNEQFF. The CDR3 region has the DNA TGTGCCAGCAGCTTAACCGGGAGCTCCTACAATGAGCAGTTCTTC.

The rearrangement links TRBV7-9 to TRBJ2-7, with D possibly being TRBD2 (6 bases). Trimming removed 5 bases from V and 1 base from J, with 9 bases in between. CDR3 size: 13 residues. Germline V gene sequence: CDR1 SEHNR, CDR2 FQNEAQ (reference sequence). The CDR3 loop is CASSHGTSYEQYF. For the CDR3, the DNA is TGTGCCAGCAGCCATGGGACTTCCTACGAGCAGTACTTC.

V is TRBV5-1 and J is TRBJ2-7, with D possibly being TRBD2 (6 bases). Trimming stripped 6 bases from V and 0 bases from J, with 13 bases between. The CDR3 totals 14 residues. The germline CDR1 and CDR2 sequences are SGHRS and YFSETQ. The chain's CDR3 is CASTWGVGSYEQYF. DNA of the CDR3: TGCGCCAGCACTTGGGGGGTCGGCTCCTACGAGCAGTACTTC.

The chain links TRBV5-5 to TRBJ2-7; no clear D. This CDR3 comprises 15 residues. Trimming stripped 0 bases from V and 0 bases from J, with 10 bases between. Germline loops: CDR1 SGHKS, CDR2 YYEKEE (reference sequence). The CDR3 region is CASSLAISSSYEQYF. The CDR3 nucleotides read TGTGCCAGCAGCTTGGCCATCTCTTCCTCCTACGAGCAGTACTTC. The full variable domain, with the rest looked up from reference TRBV5-5 and TRBJ2-7, is DAGVTQSPTHLIKTRGQQVTLRCSPISGHKSVSWYQQVLGQGPQFIFQYYEKEERGRGNFPDRFSARQFPNYSSELNVNALLLGDSALYLCASSLAISSSYEQYFGPGTRLTVT.

This sequence joins TRBV10-3 and TRBJ2-5, with 7 bases that match TRBD2. The J segment lost 3 bases and the V segment lost 2 bases, leaving 3 bases of the junction unmatched. The length of the CDR3 is 14 residues. Germline V gene lookup returns CDR1 ENHRY and CDR2 SYGVKD. This CDR3 is CAISEKAGEETQYF. The CDR3 DNA is TGTGCCATCAGTGAGAAGGCGGGGGAAGAGACCCAGTACTTC.

Comments on this clone: This sample includes further DNA sequences coding for the same CDR3. The chain links TRBV27 to TRBJ1-1, with D tentatively TRBD1 (5 bases). The CDR3 totals 14 residues. CDR1 and CDR2 from the germline V gene are MNHEY and SMNVEV (reference sequence). Trimming shortened V by 3 bases and J by 5 bases, and 13 bases separated the two germline ends. CDR3 bases: TGTGCCAGCAGTTTGAGGGGCGGGGGAACTGAAGCTTTCTTT. It specifies CASSLRGGGTEAFF.

CDR3 DNA: TGTGCCAGCAGTTACTCGAGGTGGGAAGGCTATGGCTACACCTTC. Amino acids: CASSYSRWEGYGYTF. The chain couples TRBV6-5 to TRBJ1-2; D remains unclear. CDR1 and CDR2 from the germline V gene are MNHEY and SVGAGI. This CDR3 comprises 15 residues. V dropped 0 bases and J dropped 4 bases, with 12 bases sitting between them.

V usage is TRBV27 and J usage is TRBJ2-7; unclear D gene. There are 12 residues in the CDR3. V shed 6 bases and J shed 2 bases, with 8 bases lying between them. Germline V gives CDR1 MNHEY, CDR2 SMNVEV (reference sequence). CDR3 DNA: TGTGCCAGCAGCCCCACCCCCTACGAGCAGTACTTC. This encodes CASSPTPYEQYF.

This clone was detected once. This chain uses TRBV7-2 with TRBJ2-1; D may be TRBD1 or TRBD2 (6 bases each). Per the germline V gene, CDR1 is SGHTA and CDR2 is FQGNSA. V dropped 5 bases and J dropped 9 bases, with 14 bases sitting between them. The CDR3 loop spans 13 amino acids. The CDR3 bases are TGTGCCAGCAGCCGAGGGGGGTTTAGTGAGCAGTTCTTC. This encodes CASSRGGFSEQFF. Using reference TRBV7-2 and TRBJ2-1 for the parts outside the CDR3, the full variable domain is GAGVSQSPSNKVTEKGKDVELRCDPISGHTALYWYRQSLGQGLEFLIYFQGNSAPDKSGLPSDRFSAERTGGSVSTLTIQRTQQEDSAVYLCASSRGGFSEQFFGPGTRLTVL.

This clone was observed a few times. V and J are TRBV4-2 and TRBJ2-7, with D uncertain. Trimming stripped 1 base from V and 3 bases from J, with 7 bases between. The germline V gene has CDR1 LGHNA and CDR2 YNFKEQ. This CDR3 has 13 residues. In DNA, the CDR3 is TGTGCCAGCAGCCAAGCAGCCGGCTACGAGCAGTACTTC. Amino acids: CASSQAAGYEQYF.

This sequence joins TRBV4-3 and TRBJ2-6, with D possibly TRBD1 on 5 matching bases. Deletions cut 0 bases from V and 0 bases from J, with 12 bases between. Germline-derived CDR1 and CDR2 are LGHNA and YSLEER. The CDR3 has 18 amino acids. CDR3 sequence reads: CASSQDPQGNSGANVLTF. The CDR3 DNA reads as TGCGCCAGCAGCCAAGATCCCCAGGGTAACTCTGGGGCCAACGTCCTGACTTTC.

The genes are TRBV6-5 and TRBJ1-4, with 7 bases matching TRBD1. This CDR3 contains 14 residues. V lost 0 bases to trimming and J lost 10 bases; unmatched junction nucleotides: 5. Germline lookup yields CDR1 MNHEY and CDR2 SVGAGI. The CDR3 sequence is CASSYSQGGGKLFF. DNA of the CDR3: TGTGCCAGCAGTTACTCGCAGGGGGGGGGAAAACTGTTTTTT.

This clone came up many times. The V call is TRBV10-3, the J call TRBJ2-2, with no clear D. Germline CDR1 and CDR2: ENHRY and SYGVKD. The CDR3 is 14 residues long. Trimming removed 4 bases at V and 2 bases at J, with 8 bases between. The CDR3 DNA reads as TGTGCCATCAGTGGGCCAGGCAACACCGGGGAGCTGTTTTTT. The encoded protein is CAISGPGNTGELFF.

The rearrangement links TRBV28 to TRBJ1-6, with D uncertain. Trimming stripped 7 bases from V and 5 bases from J, with 12 bases between. This CDR3 comprises 14 residues. Looked up from germline, CDR1 is MDHEN and CDR2 is SYDVKM. CDR3 loop: CASNVAADNSPLHF. DNA for the CDR3: TGTGCCAGCAACGTAGCGGCCGATAATTCACCCCTCCACTTT.

The DNA of the CDR3 is TGTGCCAGCAGCGGACAGGGCTACGAGCAGTACTTC. Amino acids: CASSGQGYEQYF. This chain links TRBV9 with TRBJ2-7; 7 bases match TRBD1. The J segment lost 3 bases and the V segment lost 3 bases, leaving 0 bases of the junction unmatched. From germline, CDR1 is SGDLS and CDR2 YYNGEE. This CDR3 contains 12 residues.

The chain couples TRBV7-9 to TRBJ1-1; possible D gene TRBD1, 5 bases. This CDR3 comprises 14 residues. Between the trimmed V and J ends, which lost 0 bases and 1 base, there was a span of 6 bases. Germline lookup yields CDR1 SEHNR and CDR2 FQNEAQ (reference sequence). CDR3 in amino acids: CASSLAGGNTEAFF. The CDR3 bases are TGTGCCAGCAGCTTAGCTGGGGGGAACACTGAAGCTTTCTTT.